This T cell receptor (beta chain) comes out of a study of T cell clones after liver transplantation. TCRdb's table, derived via immunoSEQ multiplex PCR, lists solely in-frame clones and lacks some. The table records approximately 72,000 clones, 90% of them present only once. This CDR3 has 13 amino acids. CDR1 and CDR2 (germline): MNHNY, SVGAGI (reference sequence). V was cut by 2 bases and J by 7 bases, with 12 bases left in between. This clone was found a few times. The antigen is not known. The study, taken as a whole, reports: Small, mixed patient groups and varying post-transplant times limit these conclusions.

This receptor was taken from a human donor who received a liver transplant. The chain has TRBV6-6 and TRBJ2-7; D possibly corresponds to TRBD2 (6 bases). The sample was CD4+ T cells from blood, taken before liver transplant. CDR3 nucleotide sequence: TGTGCCAGCAGTTACGGCGGGACGGGGGAGCAGTACTTC. This sequence encodes CASSYGGTGEQYF.